This T cell receptor beta chain appears in the sequencing data of a study of OX40 agonist ivuxolimab in advanced cancers. Germline CDR1 reads MNHNY; CDR2 reads SVGAGI (reference sequence). This CDR3 has 15 amino acids. V was trimmed by 9 bases and J by 3 bases, leaving 17 bases between them. This table comes from immunoSEQ multiplex PCR, and its TCRdb copy is limited to in-frame clones, with some not included. The sample carries around 100,000 clones, around nine tenths recorded once. The J gene is TRBJ1-4, the V gene TRBV6-6; the D gene is possibly TRBD1 (5 bases). This specimen was CD4+ or CD8+ T cells sorted from blood, taken in a trial of the OX40 agonist ivuxolimab. The TCR sequence derives from an adult with an advanced solid tumor such as melanoma, head and neck, liver or kidney cancer. CDR3 nucleotide sequence: TGTGCCAGTTTTTTGACAGCCTCGGCTAATGAAAAACTGTTTTTT. Encoded protein: CASFLTASANEKLFF.